The entry that follows covers one T cell receptor beta chain sequence. The record originates from a study of blood T cell repertoires in COVID-19. In the authors' workflow: Estimation of nucleated cell counts relied on the amplification of reference gene primers. Profiled with immunoSEQ multiplex PCR; TCRdb holds only in-frame clones, not every one. The V and J calls and clone size are taken from that table; D and trimming were inferred from the DNA. The table has 150,000 to 250,000 clones, roughly four fifths seen once. The study recruited people aged roughly 18 to 95 years across under 25 US areas. Each participant's cohort was designated according to participant-reported clinical history. In Cohort 3, a recovered donor had either two negative PCRs, clearance, or symptom resolution. This receptor was taken from a man between 35 and 55 years old who had recovered from COVID-19. Sample: PBMCs or T cells enriched from blood (not recorded which).

CDR3 in amino acids: CASSLPDRAGSPLHF. The CDR3 bases are TGTGCCAGCAGTTTACCGGACAGGGCTGGTTCACCCCTCCACTTT. The chain carries TRBV28 and TRBJ1-6, with TRBD1 identical over 8 bases. From germline, CDR1 is MDHEN and CDR2 SYDVKM. Trimming took 2 bases from V and 9 from J; bases not matched to a gene: 6. The CDR3 extends over 15 amino acids.